The 29 T cell receptor beta chains below come from one sample, sequenced in a study of cytomegalovirus exposure and HLA in healthy donors. Vbeta (60) and Jbeta (13) primers were used in the PCR. Repertoires were generated with immunoSEQ multiplex PCR, while TCRdb's copy carries only in-frame clones and drops some. Among under 150,000 clones listed, about 80% were seen once. Sequencing was carried out using PBMCs. Source of these receptors: a human donor in good health.

The CDR3 protein is CASSTGQGTYGYTF. The CDR3 DNA reads as TGTGCCAGTAGCACGGGACAGGGGACCTATGGCTACACCTTC. V usage is TRBV19 and J usage is TRBJ1-2; 10 bases map to TRBD1. The CDR3 runs 14 residues. The V and J ends lost 6 bases and 4 bases, in that order; junction bases with no gene match: 5. CDR1 is LNHDA and CDR2 is SQIVND in the germline V gene (reference sequence).

About this clone itself: One end of the junction varies from germline; a read error may be responsible. The V call is TRBV7-9, the J call TRBJ1-3; 7 positions agree with TRBD1. The CDR3 covers 17 residues. Per germline, CDR1 SEHNR and CDR2 FQNEAQ (reference sequence). The CDR3 DNA is TGTTCCAGCAGCTTAGCGTTTGGGACAGACTCTGGAAACACCATATATTTT. Translating gives CSSSLAFGTDSGNTIYF. Combining the CDR3 with reference TRBV7-9 and TRBJ1-3 gives the whole variable domain DTGVSQNPRHKITKRGQNVTFRCDPISEHNRLYWYRQTLGQGPEFLTYFQNEAQLEKSRLLSDRFSAERPKGSFSTLEIQRTEQGDSAMYLCSSSLAFGTDSGNTIYFGEGSWLTVV.

The CDR3 loop reads CAYKADAPNTEAFF. The CDR3 DNA is TGTGCCTACAAAGCGGACGCACCGAACACTGAAGCTTTCTTT. The chain couples TRBV6-4 to TRBJ1-1; D not certain. CDR1 MRHNA and CDR2 SNTAGT come from the germline V gene. The CDR3 has 14 amino acids. V was cut by 11 bases and J by 1 base, with 17 bases left in between.

This chain connects TRBV7-9 to TRBJ2-1, with TRBD1 matching 11 bases. The junction had 5 bases not matched to a gene; V was cut back by 4 bases and J by 6 bases. The germline V gene has CDR1 SEHNR and CDR2 FQNEAQ (reference sequence). This CDR3 spans 15 amino acids. CDR3 nucleotides: TGTGCCAGCAGCTACCGGGACAGGGGGATCAATGAGCAGTTCTTC. It codes for CASSYRDRGINEQFF.

This chain connects TRBV5-4 to TRBJ1-4; 8 bases are a match to TRBD1. Germline V lookup: CDR1 SGHNT, CDR2 YYREEE (reference sequence). V trimming: 0 bases; J trimming: 7 bases; junction bases outside the gene matches: 5. This CDR3 spans 15 amino acids. The CDR3 region has the DNA TGTGCCAGCAGCTTGGGCAGGGGGCTGGGTGAAAAACTGTTTTTT. Its translation is CASSLGRGLGEKLFF.

For this clone: One junction end does not reproduce the germline sequence, and a read error may be involved. This chain links TRBV7-7 with TRBJ2-5; possibly TRBD1 for D (7 bases). Germline V gene data show CDR1 as SSHAT and CDR2 as FNYEAQ (reference sequence). The CDR3 runs 13 residues. The CDR3 DNA is TGTGCTAGCAGTATCGACAGGGCAGGAGGGCAGTACTTC. Protein: CASSIDRAGGQYF.

V usage is TRBV6-5 and J usage is TRBJ1-3, with D maybe TRBD1 (5 bases). The V gene's germline CDR1 is MNHEY and CDR2 SVGAGI. The V gene lost 0 bases and the J gene lost 0 bases, with 9 bases spanning the gap. The CDR3 runs 16 residues. CDR3 residues: CASSYSRTSSGNTIYF. CDR3 nucleotides: TGTGCCAGCAGTTACTCGAGGACAAGCTCTGGAAACACCATATATTTT.

The V gene is TRBV29-1, the J gene TRBJ1-1, with no clear D. The CDR3 has 12 residues. V shed 8 bases and J shed 2 bases, with 12 bases lying between them. The germline V gene has CDR1 SQVTM and CDR2 ANQGSEA. The CDR3 here is CSPTLDNTEAFF. DNA for the CDR3: TGCAGCCCCACTCTAGACAACACTGAAGCTTTCTTT.

This sequence joins TRBV19 and TRBJ1-5; a weak D match, TRBD1 (5 bases). V gave up 4 bases and J gave up 6 bases, with 10 bases separating them. CDR3 length equals 13 residues. CDR1 and CDR2 (germline): LNHDA, SQIVND (reference sequence). As DNA, the CDR3 is TGTGCCAGTAGTACGCAGGGCGCTCAGCCCCAGCATTTT. Its translation: CASSTQGAQPQHF.

The rearrangement uses TRBV7-9 and TRBJ1-4; a weak D match, TRBD1 (6 bases). V lost 5 bases and J 1 base, leaving 8 bases between the germline ends. Germline CDR1 reads SEHNR; CDR2 reads FQNEAQ (reference sequence). This CDR3 spans 14 amino acids. The CDR3 reads CASSQGQTNEKLFF. DNA for the CDR3: TGTGCCAGCAGCCAGGGGCAAACTAATGAAAAACTGTTTTTT.

V is TRBV4-3 and J is TRBJ1-5; no reliable D call. The CDR3 spans 15 residues. Trimming took 4 bases from V and 4 from J, leaving 14 bases between them. In germline, CDR1 is LGHNA, CDR2 YSLEER. DNA for the CDR3: TGCGCCAGCAGCCCCAGGCTTACGTTAAATCAGCCCCAGCATTTT. As protein: CASSPRLTLNQPQHF.

This chain connects TRBV28 to TRBJ1-4; 9 nucleotides match TRBD1. Trimming took 6 bases from V and 11 from J; bases not matched to a gene: 16. This CDR3 is 16 amino acids long. Germline V gene sequence: CDR1 MDHEN, CDR2 SYDVKM. The CDR3 region has the DNA TGTGCCAGCAGCACGCTAACAGGGGGCGTCAAAGGGAAACTGTTTTTT. Residues: CASSTLTGGVKGKLFF.

V usage is TRBV12-5 and J usage is TRBJ2-5; TRBD2 is a possible D gene (5 bases). The DNA end is a closer match to TRBJ2-7, so the J assignment may be wrong. Germline lookup yields CDR1 LGHNT and CDR2 FRNRAP. This CDR3 region has 16 residues. The CDR3 bases are TGTGCTAGTGGTTTGGGAACCCCACCGGGGTATCACGAGCAGTACTTC. Translation: CASGLGTPPGYHEQYF.

This sequence joins TRBV5-1 and TRBJ1-1; 8 bases line up with TRBD1. V lost 0 bases to trimming and J lost 10 bases; unmatched junction nucleotides: 5. CDR1 SGHRS and CDR2 YFSETQ come from the germline V gene. The CDR3 is 13 residues long. This CDR3 reads CASSLVGDRGAFF. The CDR3 DNA sequence: TGCGCCAGCAGCTTGGTAGGCGACAGGGGAGCTTTCTTT.

The chain links TRBV4-1 to TRBJ1-2, with a weak D call TRBD1 (5 bases). The V and J ends lost 6 bases and 4 bases respectively, with 12 bases between them. Per germline, CDR1 MGHRA and CDR2 YSYEKL. The CDR3 consists of 13 residues. In nucleotides, the CDR3 is TGCGCCAGCAGGGGGCTAGAACTCTATGGCTACACCTTC. Translating it yields CASRGLELYGYTF.

The rearrangement joins TRBV7-3 to TRBJ2-5, with D tentatively TRBD2 (6 bases). The CDR3 contains 13 residues. V was shortened by 5 bases and J by 11 bases, with 18 bases between the two germline ends. CDR1 and CDR2 (germline): SGHTA, FQGTGA. The CDR3 DNA sequence: TGTGCCAGCAGCCAAACACTAGCAGAAGAGCAGTACTTC. Translated, it gives CASSQTLAEEQYF.

V usage is TRBV15 and J usage is TRBJ1-5, with D perhaps matching TRBD1 (5 bases). The CDR3 totals 14 residues. Germline V CDR1 and CDR2: LNHNV, YYDKDF (reference sequence). Deletions cut 3 bases from V and 4 bases from J, with 10 bases between. The CDR3 is CATSSPGRNQPQHF. DNA of the CDR3: TGTGCCACCAGCAGCCCAGGGAGGAATCAGCCCCAGCATTTT.

V gene TRBV5-8 combines with J gene TRBJ2-3, with D uncertain. V lost 0 bases to trimming and J lost 2 bases, with 7 bases between them. The CDR3 is made up of 14 amino acids. Germline lookup yields CDR1 SGHTS and CDR2 YDEGEE. CDR3 sequence reads: CASSLEPYTDTQYF. CDR3 sequence (DNA): TGTGCCAGCAGCTTGGAGCCATACACAGATACGCAGTATTTT.

This chain joins TRBV9 and TRBJ2-7, with D unclear. CDR3 size: 12 residues. Germline-derived CDR1 and CDR2 are SGDLS and YYNGEE. V lost 4 bases and J 4 bases, leaving 9 bases between the germline ends. The DNA for the CDR3 is TGTGCCAGCAGCCATGACGGGTACGAGCAGTACTTC. Amino acids: CASSHDGYEQYF.

J is TRBJ1-4 and V is TRBV5-1; no clear D. The CDR3 extends over 12 amino acids. Per germline, CDR1 SGHRS and CDR2 YFSETQ. The germline V and J ends were trimmed by 0 bases and 7 bases, with 4 bases remaining between them. CDR3 bases: TGCGCCAGCAGCTTGGTCGGTGAAAAACTGTTTTTT. Its protein product is CASSLVGEKLFF.

The chain couples TRBV6-5 to TRBJ1-3, with D possibly matching TRBD1 (5 bases). V gave up 2 bases and J gave up 2 bases, with 10 bases separating them. The CDR3 loop spans 15 amino acids. Germline CDR1 and CDR2: MNHEY and SVGAGI. The CDR3 loop is CASSYAGPPGNTIYF. The CDR3 DNA sequence: TGTGCCAGCAGTTACGCAGGGCCCCCTGGAAACACCATATATTTT.

The J gene is TRBJ1-1, the V gene TRBV2, with D possibly matching TRBD1 (6 bases). Germline V lookup: CDR1 SNHLY, CDR2 FYNNEI. The CDR3 runs 14 residues. V lost 7 bases, J lost 8 bases, and 20 bases lay in between. The CDR3 region has the DNA TGTGCCAGCACCTCTGATGTAGGGGGAGTAGAAGCTTTCTTT. This encodes CASTSDVGGVEAFF.

On this clone itself: One end of the junction is discordant with germline, which a read error may explain. The chain employs TRBV7-9 and TRBJ2-5; maybe TRBD1 (7 bases). The CDR3 spans 14 residues. Germline CDR1 SEHNR, CDR2 FQNEAQ (reference sequence). The CDR3 region is CSSSRVTGTETQYF. The CDR3 DNA follows: TGTTCCAGCAGCCGAGTGACAGGGACTGAGACCCAGTACTTC. The complete variable domain, with remaining parts taken from reference TRBV7-9 and TRBJ2-5, reads DTGVSQNPRHKITKRGQNVTFRCDPISEHNRLYWYRQTLGQGPEFLTYFQNEAQLEKSRLLSDRFSAERPKGSFSTLEIQRTEQGDSAMYLCSSSRVTGTETQYFGPGTRLLVL.

The rearrangement joins TRBV6-5 to TRBJ2-7; D is uncertain. With 6 bases removed from V and 1 base from J, the gap between germline ends came to 7 bases. There are 12 residues in the CDR3. From germline, CDR1 is MNHEY and CDR2 SVGAGI. Written as DNA, the CDR3 is TGTGCCAGCAGAACGGTATCCTACGAGCAGTACTTC. Its translation is CASRTVSYEQYF.

This clone was detected once. The chain carries TRBV20-1 and TRBJ2-1; D unresolved. V lost 0 bases, J lost 10 bases, and 7 bases lay in between. The CDR3 spans 11 residues. Germline values: CDR1 DFQATT, CDR2 SNEGSKA (reference sequence). The DNA of the CDR3 is TGCAGTGCTAGAGAGTACGGGGAGCAGTTCTTC. Residues: CSAREYGEQFF.

This rearrangement joins TRBV7-2 to TRBJ1-1; maybe TRBD1 (5 bases). This CDR3 spans 15 amino acids. CDR1 and CDR2 from the germline V gene are SGHTA and FQGNSA. V was cut by 2 bases and J by 6 bases, with 16 bases left in between. CDR3 nucleotides: TGTGCCAGCAGCTTACAGATGGGGTCGGGGGCTGAAGCTTTCTTT. As protein: CASSLQMGSGAEAFF.

The chain is built from TRBV27 and TRBJ1-2; no clear D. The CDR3 runs 14 residues. Germline V gene sequence: CDR1 MNHEY, CDR2 SMNVEV (reference sequence). The germline V and J ends were trimmed by 4 bases and 3 bases, with 12 bases remaining between them. This CDR3 reads CASSSSYRDYGYTF. The CDR3 DNA sequence: TGTGCCAGCAGTTCCTCCTACCGGGACTATGGCTACACCTTC.

The chain combines TRBV19 with TRBJ2-7; D ambiguous. The CDR3 spans 14 residues. Germline V CDR1 and CDR2: LNHDA, SQIVND (reference sequence). Trimming cost V 2 bases and J 5 bases, with 13 bases left between them. The CDR3, as DNA: TGTGCCAGTAGTATATCCCGAACGAGGAACGAGCAGTACTTC. Translated, it gives CASSISRTRNEQYF.

The J gene is TRBJ1-2, the V gene TRBV28; a weak D match, TRBD1 (5 bases). Germline V gives CDR1 MDHEN, CDR2 SYDVKM. Trimming took off 2 bases at V and 8 bases at J, with 12 bases between the two ends. The length of the CDR3 is 13 residues. The CDR3 loop reads CASSLHGGTGYTF. The DNA for the CDR3 is TGTGCCAGCAGTTTACATGGGGGGACGGGCTACACCTTC.